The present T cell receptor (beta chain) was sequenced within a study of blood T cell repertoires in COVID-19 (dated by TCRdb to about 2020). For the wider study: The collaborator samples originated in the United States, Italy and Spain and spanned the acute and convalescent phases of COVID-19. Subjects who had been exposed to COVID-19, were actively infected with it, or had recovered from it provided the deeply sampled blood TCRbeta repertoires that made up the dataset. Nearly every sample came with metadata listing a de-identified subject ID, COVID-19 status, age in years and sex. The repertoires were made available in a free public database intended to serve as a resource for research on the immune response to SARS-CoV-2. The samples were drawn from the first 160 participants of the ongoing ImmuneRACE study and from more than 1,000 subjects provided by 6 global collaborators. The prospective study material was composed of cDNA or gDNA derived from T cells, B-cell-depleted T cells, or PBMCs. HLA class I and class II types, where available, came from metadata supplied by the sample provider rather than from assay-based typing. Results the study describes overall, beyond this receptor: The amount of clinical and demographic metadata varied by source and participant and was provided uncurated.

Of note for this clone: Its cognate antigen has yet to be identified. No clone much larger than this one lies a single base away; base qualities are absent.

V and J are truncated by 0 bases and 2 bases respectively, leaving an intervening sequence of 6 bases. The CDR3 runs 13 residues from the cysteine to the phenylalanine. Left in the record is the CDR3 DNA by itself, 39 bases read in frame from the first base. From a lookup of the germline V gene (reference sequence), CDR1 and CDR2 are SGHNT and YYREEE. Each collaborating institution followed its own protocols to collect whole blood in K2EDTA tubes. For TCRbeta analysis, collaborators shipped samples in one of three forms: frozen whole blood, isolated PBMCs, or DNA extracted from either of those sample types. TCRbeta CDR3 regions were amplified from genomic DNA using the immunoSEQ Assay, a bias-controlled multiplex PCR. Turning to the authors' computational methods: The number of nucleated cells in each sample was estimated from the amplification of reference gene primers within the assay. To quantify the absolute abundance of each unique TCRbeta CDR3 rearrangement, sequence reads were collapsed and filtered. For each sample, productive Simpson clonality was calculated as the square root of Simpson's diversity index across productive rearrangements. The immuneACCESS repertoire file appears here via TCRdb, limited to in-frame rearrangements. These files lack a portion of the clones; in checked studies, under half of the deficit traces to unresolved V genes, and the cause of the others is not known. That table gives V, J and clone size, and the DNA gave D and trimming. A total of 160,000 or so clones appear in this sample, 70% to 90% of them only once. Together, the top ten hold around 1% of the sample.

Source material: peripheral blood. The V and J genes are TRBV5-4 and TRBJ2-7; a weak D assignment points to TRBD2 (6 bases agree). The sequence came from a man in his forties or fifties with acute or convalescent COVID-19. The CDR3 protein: CASSLGGTYEQYF. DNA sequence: TGTGCCAGCAGCTTGGGCGGGACCTACGAGCAGTACTTC.